The T cell receptor beta chain described here comes from a study of T cells in women clearing cervical HPV infection. Whole-study results and caveats: TRBV6-7 relative abundance averaged 0.11% in cases and less than 0.2% in controls.

In regard to this clone: Its target is not known. The read comes to an end 3 residues before the CDR3 does, leaving the germline J gene to fill in the end.

Generated by immunoSEQ multiplex PCR, the TCRdb table keeps only in-frame clones and is missing some. The sample holds some 50,000 clones. Germline V CDR1 and CDR2: SNHLY, FYNNEI. This CDR3 has 16 amino acids. The sequenced material came from blood buffy coat. The chain links TRBV2 to TRBJ2-2, with TRBD1 matching over 9 bases. The clonotype originates from a woman aged 18-70 years with a cervical HPV16 infection that either progressed to CIN3+ or cleared (not recorded which). CDR3 bases read: TGTGCCAGCAAATCGACAGGGGGTGTGACTAATGAAAAG. Its protein product is CASKSTGGVTNEK. The complete CDR3 reads CASKSTGGVTNEKLFF.